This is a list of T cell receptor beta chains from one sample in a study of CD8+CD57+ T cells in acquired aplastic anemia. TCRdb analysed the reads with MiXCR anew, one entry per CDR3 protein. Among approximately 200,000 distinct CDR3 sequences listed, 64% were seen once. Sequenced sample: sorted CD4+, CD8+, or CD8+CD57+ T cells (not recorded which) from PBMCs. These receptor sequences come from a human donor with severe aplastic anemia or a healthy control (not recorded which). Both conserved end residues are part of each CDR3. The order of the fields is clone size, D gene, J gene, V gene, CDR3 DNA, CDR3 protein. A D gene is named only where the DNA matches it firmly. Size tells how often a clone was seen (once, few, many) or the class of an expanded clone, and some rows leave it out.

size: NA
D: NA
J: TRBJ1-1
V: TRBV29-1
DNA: TGCAGCGTTCCAGGGAATACTGAAGCTTTCTTT
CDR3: CSVPGNTEAFF

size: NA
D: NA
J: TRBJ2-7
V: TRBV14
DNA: TGTGCCAGCAGCCATTCATACGGAGCGACCCTTTTC
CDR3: CASSHSYGATLF

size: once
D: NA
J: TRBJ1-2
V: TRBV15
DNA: TGTGCCACCAGCAGGGGAGGGAGGGGACTAGGAGGCTACACCTTC
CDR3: CATSRGGRGLGGYTF

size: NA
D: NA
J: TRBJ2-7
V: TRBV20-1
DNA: TGCAGTGCTAGGGCGGGTGAGCAGTACTTC
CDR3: CSARAGEQYF

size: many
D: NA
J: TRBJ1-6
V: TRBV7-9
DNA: TGTGCCAGCAGCTTAGGGGATTCACCCCTCCACTTT
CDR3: CASSLGDSPLHF

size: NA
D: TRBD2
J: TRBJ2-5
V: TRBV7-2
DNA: TGTGCCAGCAGCCCATCCGGGTGGGGGGGTGAAGAGACCCAATACTTC
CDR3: CASSPSGWGGEETQYF

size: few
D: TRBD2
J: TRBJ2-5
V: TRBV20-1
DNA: TGCAGTGCTAGAGGTAGCGGGAGCTGGGAGACCCAGTACTTC
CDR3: CSARGSGSWETQYF

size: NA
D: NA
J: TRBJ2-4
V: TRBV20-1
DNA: TGCAGTGCCAGACACCCTCGGGAGGCCAAAAACATTCAGTACTTC
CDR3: CSARHPREAKNIQYF

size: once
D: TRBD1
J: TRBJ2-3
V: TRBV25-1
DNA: TGTGCCAGCAGTCCCCCTACAGGGGAGTTCACAGATACGCAGTATTTT
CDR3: CASSPPTGEFTDTQYF

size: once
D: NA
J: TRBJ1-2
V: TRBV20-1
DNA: TGCAGTGCTTTGGACAGATCTTACTATGGCTACACCTTC
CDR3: CSALDRSYYGYTF

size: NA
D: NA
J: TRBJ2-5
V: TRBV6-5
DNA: TGTGCCAGCAGCCAGGGGGGGACAGGCGAAGAGACCCAGTACTTC
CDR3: CASSQGGTGEETQYF

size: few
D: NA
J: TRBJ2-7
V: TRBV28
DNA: TGTGCCAGCAGTTTTGGGGCCTTGAGAGATAACGAGCAGTACTTC
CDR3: CASSFGALRDNEQYF

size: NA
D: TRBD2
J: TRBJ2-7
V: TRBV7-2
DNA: TGTGCCAGCAGCTCGACTAGCATGGGGACCTACGAGCAGTACTTC
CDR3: CASSSTSMGTYEQYF

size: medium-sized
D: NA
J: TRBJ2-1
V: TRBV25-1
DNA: TGTGCCAGCCGGGGGTACGCTAACAATGAGCAGTTCTTC
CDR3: CASRGYANNEQFF

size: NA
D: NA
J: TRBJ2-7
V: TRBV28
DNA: TGTGCCAGGAGTACTAGACGCGGCTACGAGCAGTACTTC
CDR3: CARSTRRGYEQYF

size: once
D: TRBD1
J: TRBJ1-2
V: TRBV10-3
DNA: TGTGCCATCAGTGAGGACAGGGAGACCTATGGCTACACCTTC
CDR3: CAISEDRETYGYTF

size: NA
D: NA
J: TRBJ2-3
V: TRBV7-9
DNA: TGTGCCAGCAGCTTAGCGCTTTTAGCAGGCACAGATACGCAGTATTTT
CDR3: CASSLALLAGTDTQYF

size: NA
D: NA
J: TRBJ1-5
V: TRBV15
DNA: TGTGCCACCAGCAGAGAGGGGTGGGGATATAGCAATCAGCCCCAGCATTTT
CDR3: CATSREGWGYSNQPQHF

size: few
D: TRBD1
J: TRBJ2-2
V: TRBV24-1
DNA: TGTGCCACCAGTGATTCGGGACAGCACACCGAGGAGCTGTTTTTT
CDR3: CATSDSGQHTEELFF

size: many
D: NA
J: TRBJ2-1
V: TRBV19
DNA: TGTGCCAGTAGCCTGGGGGCCAGCTCCTACAATGAGCAGTTCTTC
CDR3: CASSLGASSYNEQFF

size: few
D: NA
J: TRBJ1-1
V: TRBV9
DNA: TGTGCCAGCAGCGTGGGGGGCACTGAAGCTTTCTTT
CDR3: CASSVGGTEAFF

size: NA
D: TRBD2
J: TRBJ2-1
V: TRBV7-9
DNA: TGTGCCAGCTCCGCTTCAGCGGGAGGGCCGGGTGGGAATGAGCAGTTCTTC
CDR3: CASSASAGGPGGNEQFF

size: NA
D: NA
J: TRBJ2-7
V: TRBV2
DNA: TGTGCCAGCAGCGTCGACTTCTACGAGCAGTACTTC
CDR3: CASSVDFYEQYF

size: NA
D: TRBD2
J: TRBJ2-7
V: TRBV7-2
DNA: TGTGCCAGCAGCTCCTTGGGGAGGGCCTACGAGCAGTACTTC
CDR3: CASSSLGRAYEQYF

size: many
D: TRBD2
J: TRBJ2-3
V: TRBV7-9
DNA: TGTGCCAGCAGCCCCACTAGCGGGGGGGCGTACACAGATACGCAGTATTTT
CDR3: CASSPTSGGAYTDTQYF

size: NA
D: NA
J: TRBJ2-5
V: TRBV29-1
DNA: TGCAGCGTAATACCAGCGACCGAGACCCAGTACTTC
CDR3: CSVIPATETQYF

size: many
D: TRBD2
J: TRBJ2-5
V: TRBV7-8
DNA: TGTGCCAGCAGCTTAGCGAAGACTAGCGGGGGGCATAAGAAGTACTTC
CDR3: CASSLAKTSGGHKKYF

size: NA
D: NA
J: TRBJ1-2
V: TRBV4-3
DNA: TGCGCCAGCAGCCAAAGAGGGGGTTCGGCCTATGGCCACACCTTC
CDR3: CASSQRGGSAYGHTF

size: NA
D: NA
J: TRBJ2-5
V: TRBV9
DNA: TGTGCCAGCAGTTACCCGGATGGCCATAACAGAGAGACCCAGTACTTC
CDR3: CASSYPDGHNRETQYF

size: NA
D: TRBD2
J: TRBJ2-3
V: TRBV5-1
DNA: TGCGCCAGCAGCTTGGAGCTAGCGGGGGGAGATACGCAGTATTTT
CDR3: CASSLELAGGDTQYF

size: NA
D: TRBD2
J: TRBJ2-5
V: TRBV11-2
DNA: TGTGCCAGCAGCCGGACTAGCGGGGAACAAGAGACCCAGTACTTC
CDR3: CASSRTSGEQETQYF

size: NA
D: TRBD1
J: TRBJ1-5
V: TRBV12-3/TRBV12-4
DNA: TGTGCCAGCAGTTGGGACAGGTATAGCAATCAGCCCCAGCATTTT
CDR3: CASSWDRYSNQPQHF

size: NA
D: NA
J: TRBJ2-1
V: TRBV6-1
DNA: TGTGCCAGCAGTGATATTGGGGGCGCCTACAATGAGCAGTTCTTC
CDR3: CASSDIGGAYNEQFF

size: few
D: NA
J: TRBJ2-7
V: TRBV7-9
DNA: TGTGCCAGCAGCTCCTCAGAGCAGTACTTC
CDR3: CASSSSEQYF

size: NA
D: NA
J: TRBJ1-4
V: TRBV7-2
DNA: TGTGCCAGCAGGTTGGACAGTACCCTAAGCGAAAAACTGTTTTTT
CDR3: CASRLDSTLSEKLFF

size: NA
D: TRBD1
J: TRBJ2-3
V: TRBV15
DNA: TGTGCCACCAGCGGTAGACAGGGATTAACAGATACGCAGTATTTT
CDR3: CATSGRQGLTDTQYF

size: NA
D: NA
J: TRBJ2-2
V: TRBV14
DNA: TGTGCCAGCAGCCAACACGACCTCGGGGAGCTGTTTTTT
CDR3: CASSQHDLGELFF

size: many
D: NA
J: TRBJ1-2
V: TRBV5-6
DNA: TGTGCCAGCAGCTTGTGGGAAGCTAACTATGGCTACACCTTC
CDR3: CASSLWEANYGYTF

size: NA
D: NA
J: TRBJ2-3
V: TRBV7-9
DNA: TGTGCCAGCAGCCCCCGCCCCACAGATACGCAGTATTTT
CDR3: CASSPRPTDTQYF

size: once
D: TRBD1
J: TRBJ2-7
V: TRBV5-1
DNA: TGCGCCAGCAGCCGGGACAGCGCGGCCTACGAGCAGTACTTC
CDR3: CASSRDSAAYEQYF

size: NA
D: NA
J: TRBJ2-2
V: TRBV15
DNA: TGTGCCACCAGCAGTCTAGTCGGCTCCGGGGAGCTGTTTTTT
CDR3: CATSSLVGSGELFF

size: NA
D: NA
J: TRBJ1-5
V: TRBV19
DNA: TGTGCCAGTAGCTTGGGGGGCTCGGGGCCCCAGCATTTT
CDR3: CASSLGGSGPQHF

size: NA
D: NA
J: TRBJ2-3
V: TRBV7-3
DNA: TGTGCCAGCAGCTTATTAGGCACAGATACGCAGTATTTT
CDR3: CASSLLGTDTQYF

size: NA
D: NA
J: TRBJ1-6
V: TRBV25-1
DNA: TGTGCCAGCAGCCGGGGGGGTTCACCCCTCCACTTT
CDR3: CASSRGGSPLHF

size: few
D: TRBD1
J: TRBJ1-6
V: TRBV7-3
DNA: TGTGCCAGCAGCTTCGCCTCCTTGGGACAGGGGAATTCACCCCTCCACTTT
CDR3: CASSFASLGQGNSPLHF

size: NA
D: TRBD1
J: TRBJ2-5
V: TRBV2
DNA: TGTGCCAGCAGTGCCGACAGGGCGCAAGAGACCCAGTACTTC
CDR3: CASSADRAQETQYF

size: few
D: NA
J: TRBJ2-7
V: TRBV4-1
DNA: TGCGCCAGCAGCCAAGAACCGCAGCCTACCTACGAGCAGTACTTC
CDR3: CASSQEPQPTYEQYF